This paragraph reports one T cell receptor beta chain. What it binds is unknown. The source of the sample is a study of shared clonotypes between healthy human individuals. The overall study: Three plates were used per donor for CD4 naive, three for CD4 memory, two for CD8 naive and one for CD8 memory.

V lost 2 bases, J lost 11 bases, and 4 bases stayed unmatched. The CDR3 is 13 residues long. Per germline, CDR1 SEHNR and CDR2 FQNEAQ (reference sequence). Study results and limitations: Sampling covered blood only; tissue repertoires likely differ. Four donors had around 5.2% of their naive CD4 clonotypes in common.

In the naive CD8 group, cells lacked CD45RO and were positively selected for CCR7, so terminally differentiated effector memory CD45RA+ cells were left out. Repertoires were generated with immunoSEQ multiplex PCR, while TCRdb's copy carries only in-frame clones and drops some. This table holds 1.5 million to 2.5 million clones, just under 95% found once. Sequencing input: naive CD8+ T cells sorted from blood. The V and J genes are TRBV7-9 and TRBJ1-5, with 9 bases lining up with TRBD1. This clonotype originated in a young man in good health. The CDR3 coding sequence is TGTGCCAGCAGCTTATCGACAGGGGGGGCCCAGCATTTT. Amino acids: CASSLSTGGAQHF.